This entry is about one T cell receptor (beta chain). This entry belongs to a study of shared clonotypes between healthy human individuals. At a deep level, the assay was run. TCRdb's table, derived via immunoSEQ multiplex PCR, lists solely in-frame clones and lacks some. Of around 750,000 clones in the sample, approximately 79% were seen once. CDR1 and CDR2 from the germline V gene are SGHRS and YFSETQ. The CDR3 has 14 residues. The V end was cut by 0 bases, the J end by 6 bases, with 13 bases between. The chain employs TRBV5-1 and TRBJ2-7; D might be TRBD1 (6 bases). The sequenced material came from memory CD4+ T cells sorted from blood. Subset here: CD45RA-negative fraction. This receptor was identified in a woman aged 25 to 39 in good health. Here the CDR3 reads CASSLVWGPVEQYF. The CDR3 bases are TGCGCCAGCAGCTTGGTTTGGGGGCCCGTCGAGCAGTACTTC.